The source of this T cell receptor beta chain is a study of CD8 T cells in Susac syndrome (dated by TCRdb to about 2019). Regarding the complete study: The study used repertoire sequencing to test whether antigen drove CD8+ T cell activation and differentiation in Susac syndrome. Broader findings and caveats from the paper: The study acknowledged that relatively few individuals were included in the TCR sequencing and HLA analysis.

RNA was extracted using the RNeasy kit, and about 0.45 to 1 microgram was reverse transcribed with random hexamers. The immunoSEQ multiplex PCR assay, which covers 54 Vbeta and 13 Jbeta segments, was used to amplify TCR beta CDR3 regions. Bias from PCR amplification was corrected by using a synthetic template baseline for primer optimization and for computational correction. Per the original workflow: Reads were annotated to V, D and J genes per IMGT and analyzed with immunoSEQ Analyzer, keeping only productive sequences. Clonality was calculated as one minus the Shannon entropy normalized by log2 of the number of productive unique sequences. For each patient and control, public and private clones were evaluated among the 100 most prevalent clones. Susac-specific clones were defined as absent from healthy and MS cohorts, 1052 published viral clones and other ImmuneACCESS disease sequences. TCRdb reanalyzed the raw reads on its own, using fastp at Q25 for trimming and MiXCR for clone calling, and kept in-frame beta chains. Rows with a matching CDR3 protein are joined into one entry that keeps the most common DNA and genes. The authors' filters were not applied to this entry. Counted in this sample were hundreds of thousands of distinct CDR3 sequences; 80% to 95% of them appeared once. The ten biggest clones cover around 0.07% of the sample.

Peripheral blood CD8+ and CD4+ T cells from healthy donors, Susac syndrome patients and multiple sclerosis patients were profiled by high-throughput TCR beta sequencing. Treatment-naive patients with stable or active relapsing-remitting disease fulfilling revised McDonald criteria were used as multiple sclerosis controls. Bulk CD8+ and CD4+ T cells were purified magnetically by negative isolation, whereas CD8+ TEMRA cells were enriched by FACS. Blood was drawn into EDTA tubes, processed within 24 hours, and PBMCs were isolated by density gradient centrifugation. PBMCs destined for TCR sequencing were cryopreserved in liquid nitrogen and later thawed in a 37 °C water bath. The sorted or isolated CD4+, CD8+ and CD8+ TEMRA cells had a purity of 90% or higher. This clonotype was seen only a few times. Its antigen is still unknown. No base-level quality is on record; no much larger clone is a single base apart.

The source is a human donor with multiple sclerosis. Sequencing was done on a sample of CD4+ T cells from PBMCs.

The CDR3 amino acid sequence is: CATGVGGGQPQHF. Read as DNA, the sequence is TGTGCCACTGGGGTCGGAGGGGGACAGCCCCAGCATTTT. The receptor chain draws on TRBV15 and TRBJ1-5; TRBD1 is perhaps the D gene, given 6 matching bases. CDR1 is given as LNHNV and CDR2 as YYDKDF, both from the germline V gene (reference sequence). From the cysteine through the phenylalanine, the CDR3 covers 13 amino acids. Only the CDR3 part of the read is kept: 39 bases, read in frame from the first base. The germline ends are 16 bases apart after V is trimmed by 9 bases and J by 7 bases.